These 2 T cell receptor beta chains share one sample of origin, sequenced in a study of early T cells in non-severe SARS-CoV-2 infection. TCRdb re-analysed the 5' RACE reads in MiXCR, keeping a single row per CDR3 protein. Counted here are about 69,000 distinct CDR3 sequences, around 4.2% occurring once; the ten biggest clones make up 3.6%. The sequences come from whole blood, collected at baseline. These receptors were collected from an adult who was a healthcare worker with PCR-confirmed SARS-CoV-2 infection or an uninfected control (not recorded which). The donor label of this sample is uncertain.

This chain uses TRBV2 with TRBJ2-7; 7 bases map to TRBD1. Germline loops: CDR1 SNHLY, CDR2 FYNNEI. This CDR3 contains 14 residues. After removal of 6 bases from V and 3 bases from J, the junction contained 8 bases not matched to a gene. CDR3: CASRPWNRGYEQYF. The CDR3 coding sequence is TGTGCCAGCAGACCTTGGAACAGGGGCTACGAGCAGTACTTC.

Concerning this clonotype itself: This sequence may be a read error, since a much larger clone differs from it by one base. The V call is TRBV29-1, the J call TRBJ1-2; 9 bases line up with TRBD1. The CDR3 runs 13 residues. CDR1 and CDR2 (germline): SQVTM, ANQGSEA. CDR3 sequence reads: CSVPGTGNYSYTF. The CDR3, as DNA: TGCAGCGTTCCCGGGACAGGGAACTATAGCTACACCTTC.